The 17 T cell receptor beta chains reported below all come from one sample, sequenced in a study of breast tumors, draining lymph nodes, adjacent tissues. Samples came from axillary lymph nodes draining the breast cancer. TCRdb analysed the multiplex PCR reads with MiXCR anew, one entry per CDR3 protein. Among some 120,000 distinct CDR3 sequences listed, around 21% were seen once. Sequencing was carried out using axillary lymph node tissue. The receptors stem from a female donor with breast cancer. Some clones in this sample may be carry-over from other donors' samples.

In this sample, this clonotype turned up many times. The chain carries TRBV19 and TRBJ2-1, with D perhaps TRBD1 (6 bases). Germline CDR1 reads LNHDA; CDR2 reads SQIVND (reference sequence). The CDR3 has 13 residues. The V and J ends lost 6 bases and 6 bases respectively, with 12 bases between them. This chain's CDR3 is CASSQQGSNEQFF. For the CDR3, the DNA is TGTGCCAGTAGCCAACAGGGTTCCAATGAGCAGTTCTTC.

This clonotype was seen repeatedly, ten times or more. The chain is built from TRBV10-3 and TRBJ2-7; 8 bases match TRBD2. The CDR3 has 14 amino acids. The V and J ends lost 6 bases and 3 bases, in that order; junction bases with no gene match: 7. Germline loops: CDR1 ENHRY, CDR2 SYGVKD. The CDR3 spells CAIRDTGTSYEQYF. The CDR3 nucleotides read TGTGCCATCAGGGATACCGGGACTAGCTACGAGCAGTACTTC.

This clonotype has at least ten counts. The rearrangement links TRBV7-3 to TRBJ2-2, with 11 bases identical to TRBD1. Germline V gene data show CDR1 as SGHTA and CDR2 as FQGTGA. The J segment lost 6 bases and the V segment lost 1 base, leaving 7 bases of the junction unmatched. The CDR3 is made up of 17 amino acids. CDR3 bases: TGTGCCAGCAGCTTAAACCCCCCGGGACAGGGGGCCGGGGAGCTGTTTTTT. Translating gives CASSLNPPGQGAGELFF.

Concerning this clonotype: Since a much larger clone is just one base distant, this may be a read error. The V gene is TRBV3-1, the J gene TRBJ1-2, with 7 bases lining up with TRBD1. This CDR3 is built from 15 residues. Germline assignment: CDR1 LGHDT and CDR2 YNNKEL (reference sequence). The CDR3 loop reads CAGSPPQGDYYGYTF. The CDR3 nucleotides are TGTGCCGGCAGCCCCCCGCAGGGGGATTACTATGGCTACACCTTC.

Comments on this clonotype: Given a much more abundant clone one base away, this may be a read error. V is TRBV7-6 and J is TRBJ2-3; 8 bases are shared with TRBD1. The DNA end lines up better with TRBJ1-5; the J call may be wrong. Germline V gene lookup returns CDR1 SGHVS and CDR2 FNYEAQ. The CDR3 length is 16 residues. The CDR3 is CASTSRRGQATDTQHF. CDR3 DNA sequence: TGTGCCAGCACCTCCAGGCGGGGACAGGCCACGGATACGCAGCATTTT.

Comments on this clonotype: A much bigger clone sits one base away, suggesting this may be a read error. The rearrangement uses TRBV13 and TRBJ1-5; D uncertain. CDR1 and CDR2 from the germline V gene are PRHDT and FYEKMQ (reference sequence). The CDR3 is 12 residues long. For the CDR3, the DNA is TGTGCCAGCAGCACCGGAAATCAGCCCCGGCATTTT. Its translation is CASSTGNQPRHF.

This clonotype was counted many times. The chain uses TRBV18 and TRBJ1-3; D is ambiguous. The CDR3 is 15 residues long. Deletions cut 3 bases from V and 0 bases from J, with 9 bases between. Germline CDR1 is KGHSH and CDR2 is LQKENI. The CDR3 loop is CASSPVTDSGNTIYF. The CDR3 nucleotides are TGTGCCAGCTCACCTGTTACAGACTCTGGAAACACCATATATTTT.

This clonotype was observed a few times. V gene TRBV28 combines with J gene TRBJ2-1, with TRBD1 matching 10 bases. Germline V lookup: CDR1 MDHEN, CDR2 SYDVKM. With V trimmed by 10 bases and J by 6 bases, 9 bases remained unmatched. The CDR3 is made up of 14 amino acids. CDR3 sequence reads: CAISTGTGVNEQFF. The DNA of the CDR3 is TGTGCCATCTCGACAGGGACAGGGGTCAATGAGCAGTTCTTC.

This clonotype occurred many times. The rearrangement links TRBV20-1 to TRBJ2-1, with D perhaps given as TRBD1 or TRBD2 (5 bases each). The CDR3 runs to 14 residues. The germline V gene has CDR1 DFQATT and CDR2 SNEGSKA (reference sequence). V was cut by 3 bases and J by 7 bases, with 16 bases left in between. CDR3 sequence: CSASGDPSWNEQFF. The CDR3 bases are TGCAGTGCTAGTGGGGACCCCTCGTGGAATGAGCAGTTCTTC.

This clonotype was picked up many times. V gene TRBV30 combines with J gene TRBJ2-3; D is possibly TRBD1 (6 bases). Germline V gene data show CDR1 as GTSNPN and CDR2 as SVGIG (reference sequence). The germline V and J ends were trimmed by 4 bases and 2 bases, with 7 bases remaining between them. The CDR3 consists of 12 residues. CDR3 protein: CAWTGDTDTQYF. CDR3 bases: TGTGCCTGGACAGGGGACACAGATACGCAGTATTTT.

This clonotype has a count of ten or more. In DNA, the CDR3 is TGTGCCTGGAGCTCTAACTATGGCTACACCTTC. Translating it yields CAWSSNYGYTF. The chain uses TRBV30 and TRBJ1-2; D unresolved. V lost 3 bases and J lost 0, with 2 bases in between. Germline V gene lookup returns CDR1 GTSNPN and CDR2 SVGIG (reference sequence). CDR3 length: 11 amino acids.

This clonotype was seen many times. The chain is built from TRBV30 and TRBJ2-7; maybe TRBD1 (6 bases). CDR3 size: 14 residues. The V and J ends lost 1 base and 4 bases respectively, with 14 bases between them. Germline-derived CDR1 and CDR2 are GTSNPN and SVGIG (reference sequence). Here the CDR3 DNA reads TGTGCCTGGAGTGCCTGGACAGCAACTTACGAGCAGTACTTC. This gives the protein CAWSAWTATYEQYF.

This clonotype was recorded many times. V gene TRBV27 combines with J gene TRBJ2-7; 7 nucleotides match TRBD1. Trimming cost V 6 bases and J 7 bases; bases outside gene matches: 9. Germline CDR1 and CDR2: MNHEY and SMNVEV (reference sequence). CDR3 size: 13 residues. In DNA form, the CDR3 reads TGTGCCAGCAGAACGACAGGGATGGGTGAGCAGTACTTC. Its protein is CASRTTGMGEQYF.

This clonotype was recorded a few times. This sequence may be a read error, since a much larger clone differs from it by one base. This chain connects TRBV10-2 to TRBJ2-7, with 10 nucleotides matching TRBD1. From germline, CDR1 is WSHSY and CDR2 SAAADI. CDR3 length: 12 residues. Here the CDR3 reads CASSGTGDEQCF. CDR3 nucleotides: TGCGCCAGCAGCGGGACAGGGGACGAGCAGTGCTTC.

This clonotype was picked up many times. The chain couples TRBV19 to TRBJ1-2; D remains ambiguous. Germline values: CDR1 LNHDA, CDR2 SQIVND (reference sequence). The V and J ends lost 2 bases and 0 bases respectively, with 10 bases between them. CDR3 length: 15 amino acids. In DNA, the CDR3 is TGTGCCAGTAGTATAAAACACACAGCTAACTATGGCTACACCTTC. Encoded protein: CASSIKHTANYGYTF.

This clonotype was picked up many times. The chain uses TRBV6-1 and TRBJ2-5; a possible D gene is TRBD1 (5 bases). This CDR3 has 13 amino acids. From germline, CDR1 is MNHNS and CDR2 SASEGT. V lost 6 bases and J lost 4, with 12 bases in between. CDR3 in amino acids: CASSNDRLETQYF. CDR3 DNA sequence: TGTGCCAGCAGCAACGACAGACTAGAGACCCAGTACTTC.

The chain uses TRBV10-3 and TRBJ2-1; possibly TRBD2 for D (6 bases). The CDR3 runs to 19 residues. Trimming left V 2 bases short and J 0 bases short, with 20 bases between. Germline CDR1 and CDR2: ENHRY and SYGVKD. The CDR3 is CAISESLSRAGSSYNEQFF. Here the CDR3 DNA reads TGTGCCATCAGTGAGAGCCTTTCCAGGGCGGGGAGCTCCTACAATGAGCAGTTCTTC.